The rows below give T cell receptor beta chains drawn from one sample of a study of CD8+CD57+ T cells in acquired aplastic anemia. One entry per CDR3 protein, called by TCRdb with MiXCR from the reads. The sample consists of approximately 470,000 distinct CDR3 sequences, 25% to 40% of them appearing once. The sample was sorted CD4+, CD8+, or CD8+CD57+ T cells (not recorded which) from PBMCs. These receptors were collected from a human donor with aplastic anemia. Both conserved end residues are part of each CDR3. The D gene is left open where the match is weak. A clone size is listed for some rows: how often the clone was seen (once, few, many), or a class if it is expanded.

V gene	clone size	D gene	J gene	CDR3 DNA	CDR3 protein
TRBV10-3	.	TRBD1	TRBJ1-2	TGTGCCACCCGGACAGGGGACTGGGGCTACACCTTC	CATRTGDWGYTF
TRBV29-1	.	.	TRBJ2-5	TGCAGCGTGATACGGGGCGTCCCAGAGACCCAGTACTTC	CSVIRGVPETQYF
TRBV7-2	.	.	TRBJ2-3	TGTGCCTGCAGCTCCGACAGCACAGATACGCAGTATTTT	CACSSDSTDTQYF
TRBV10-1	once	.	TRBJ1-5	TGCGCCAGCAGTGAGCTCGGGGGCGATCAGCCCCAGCATTTT	CASSELGGDQPQHF
TRBV15	many	.	TRBJ2-7	TGTGCCACCAGCAGAGAAGGGAGGAGATACGAGCAGTACTTC	CATSREGRRYEQYF
TRBV29-1	.	.	TRBJ2-5	TGCAGCGTTGAGGAGCGGAAAGAGACCCAGTACTTC	CSVEERKETQYF
TRBV7-6	few	TRBD2	TRBJ2-1	TGTGCCAGCAGCTTAGGAGGGACTAGCGGGGTGGGGAGCTCCTACAATGAGCAGTTCTTC	CASSLGGTSGVGSSYNEQFF
TRBV10-3	many	.	TRBJ1-1	TGTGCCATCAGTGAGTTGAACACTGAAGCTTTCTTT	CAISELNTEAFF
TRBV29-1	many	TRBD1	TRBJ1-2	TGCAGCGGAGACAGGGGCGGGCATGAGCGGACCTTC	CSGDRGGHERTF
TRBV9	.	TRBD1	TRBJ2-7	TGTGCCAGCAGCGTAGGGGTGGGACAGGGGGCCTACGAGCAGTACTTC	CASSVGVGQGAYEQYF
TRBV10-3	many	.	TRBJ1-5	TGTGCCATCAGTGAGGGTGAGGGCTGGTACGGTCAGCCCCAGCATTTT	CAISEGEGWYGQPQHF
TRBV6-5	.	TRBD2	TRBJ2-1	TGTGCCAGCAGTTACTCAGCGGGGGGATACAATGAGCAGTTCTTC	CASSYSAGGYNEQFF
TRBV5-1	.	TRBD1	TRBJ2-7	TGCGCCAGCAGCTTTGGGGGGACAGGGGGCTACGAGCAGTACTTC	CASSFGGTGGYEQYF
TRBV20-1	many	.	TRBJ2-7	TGCAGTGCTAGCGGCCGGGAGAGGTACGAGCAGTACTTC	CSASGRERYEQYF
TRBV9	many	.	TRBJ1-2	TGTGCCAGCAGAGAATCCGACGCAGACTATGGCTACACCTTC	CASRESDADYGYTF
TRBV20-1	many	.	TRBJ1-2	TGCAGTGCTAGTAAGCCTCCGGGGGGGCGTCGTGGCTACACCTTC	CSASKPPGGRRGYTF
TRBV25-1	many	.	TRBJ1-2	TGTGCCAGTGAGCTCAGGGGAAAGGTCTATGGCTACACCTTC	CASELRGKVYGYTF
TRBV2	.	.	TRBJ2-7	TGTGCCAGCAGTATCCGGGACTCTGCTAGCGAGCAGTACTTC	CASSIRDSASEQYF
TRBV15	many	.	TRBJ2-4	TGTGCCACCAGCTGGCCGGGAGTTCAAAACATTCAGTACTTC	CATSWPGVQNIQYF
TRBV20-1	many	.	TRBJ2-5	TGCAGTGCTAGAGGGAGGGTGGTAGAGACCCAGTACTTC	CSARGRVVETQYF
TRBV5-6	.	TRBD2	TRBJ2-2	TGTGCCAGCGAACCCGGGACTAGCGGGATCGAGGGCGCGGAGCTGTTTTTT	CASEPGTSGIEGAELFF
TRBV5-5	few	.	TRBJ1-1	TGTGCCAGCAGCTTGGATGGGGGCTCGTGGACTGAAGCTTTCTTT	CASSLDGGSWTEAFF
TRBV9	few	TRBD2	TRBJ2-1	TGTGCCAGCACCCAGACTAGCGGGAGAGGAAATGAGCAGTTCTTC	CASTQTSGRGNEQFF
TRBV15	many	.	TRBJ2-1	TGTGCCACCAGCACGGGAATGGACTACAATGAGCAGTTCTTC	CATSTGMDYNEQFF
TRBV20-1	many	.	TRBJ1-2	TGCAGTGCTAGAGATCGAGGGGTCTATGGCTACACCTTC	CSARDRGVYGYTF
TRBV6-2/TRBV6-3	.	.	TRBJ2-5	TGTGCCAGCAGTTACTTAAGGGCGGGGGAGACCCAGTACTTC	CASSYLRAGETQYF
TRBV11-2	.	TRBD2	TRBJ2-1	TGTGCCAGCAGCGCGTCACTAGCGGGAGTTTCCGAGCAGTTCTTC	CASSASLAGVSEQFF
TRBV10-3	.	TRBD1	TRBJ1-5	TGTGCCATCAGTTGGACAGGAGATCAGCCCCAGCATTTT	CAISWTGDQPQHF
TRBV7-2	.	.	TRBJ2-7	TGTGCCAGCAGCTTAGCGATGTCGGGGGCCTCCTACGAGCAGTACTTC	CASSLAMSGASYEQYF
TRBV6-5	many	.	TRBJ2-4	TGTGCCAGCAGTTATACTGGGGGAGCCAAAAACATTCAGTACTTC	CASSYTGGAKNIQYF
TRBV7-2	.	.	TRBJ1-6	TGTGCCAGCAGCTTTGGCAGGGGTAATCCACCCCTCCACTTT	CASSFGRGNPPLHF
TRBV6-1	.	.	TRBJ1-6	TGTGCCAGCAGCCCCCAGACAAATTCACCCCTCCACTTT	CASSPQTNSPLHF
TRBV5-6	many	.	TRBJ1-2	TGTGCCAGCAGCTTGAGCGGAGGCGGGGGCTACACCTTC	CASSLSGGGGYTF
TRBV19	many	.	TRBJ2-7	TGTGCCAGTAGTATGGGGGACACTTCAACCTACGAGCAGTACTTC	CASSMGDTSTYEQYF